These 20 T cell receptor beta chains were all obtained from the same sample, sequenced in a study of T cells in Graves' hyperthyroidism and ophthalmopathy. Researchers took RNA transcripts and amplified the TCR beta CDR3 regions from them. HTBI primers drove first-round RT-PCR of the TCR CDR3. TCRdb used MiXCR to reprocess the multiplex PCR reads, holding one entry per CDR3 protein. The profile shows about 400,000 distinct CDR3 sequences, around 13% of them singletons. Sequenced material: blood. The source of these receptors is a young woman with Graves' hyperthyroidism.

V is TRBV6-5 and J is TRBJ1-1; 10 bases fit TRBD1. Losses at the gene ends were 4 bases for V and 10 bases for J; bases not matched to a gene: 6. Germline V gene data show CDR1 as MNHEY and CDR2 as SVGAGI. The CDR3 totals 13 residues. CDR3 nucleotide sequence: TGTGCCAGCAGTTTGACAGGGGGCTCTGTAGCTTTCTTT. The encoded protein is CASSLTGGSVAFF.

The chain recombines TRBV19 with TRBJ2-1; the match to TRBD2 covers 8 bases. V shed 4 bases and J 5 bases; nucleotides not matched to a gene: 7. Germline lookup yields CDR1 LNHDA and CDR2 SQIVND (reference sequence). CDR3 size: 15 residues. The CDR3 loop is CASSRVGREDNEQFF. The CDR3 region has the DNA TGTGCCAGTAGTAGGGTTGGGCGGGAGGACAATGAGCAGTTCTTC.

This clonotype was seen repeatedly, ten times or more. The gene calls are TRBV19 and TRBJ2-1; 7 nucleotides line up with TRBD1. The J segment lost 8 bases and the V segment lost 4 bases, leaving 8 bases of the junction unmatched. CDR3 size: 14 residues. Germline assignment: CDR1 LNHDA and CDR2 SQIVND (reference sequence). The CDR3 sequence is CASSNQGVGDEQFF. CDR3 nucleotide sequence: TGTGCCAGTAGTAACCAGGGGGTAGGCGATGAGCAGTTCTTC.

A remark on this clonotype: A read error is possible here, since a much larger clone lies one base away. The CDR3 DNA reads as TGTGCCAGCAGCGCCGGACTTTTCACCGGGGGGCTGTTTTTT. Translation gives CASSAGLFTGGLFF. The V gene is TRBV11-1, the J gene TRBJ2-2; TRBD2 is a possible D gene (6 bases). The CDR3 consists of 14 residues. Germline V CDR1 and CDR2: SGHAT, FQDESV (reference sequence).

Many counts were recorded for this clonotype. This chain joins TRBV5-1 and TRBJ2-5, with D hard to call. Trimming pared 0 bases from V and 2 bases from J, leaving 8 bases between. The CDR3 is 14 amino acids. Germline V gene lookup returns CDR1 SGHRS and CDR2 YFSETQ. CDR3 residues: CASSLEGRQETQYF. CDR3 nucleotide sequence: TGCGCCAGCAGCTTGGAGGGCAGACAAGAGACCCAGTACTTC.

This clonotype appeared many times. The V and J genes are TRBV5-8 and TRBJ1-2, with D maybe TRBD1 (5 bases). CDR3 length equals 14 residues. Trimming took off 7 bases at V and 4 bases at J, with 17 bases between the two ends. Germline values: CDR1 SGHTS, CDR2 YDEGEE. As DNA, the CDR3 is TGTGCCAGCCAAGACGACAGCCTTTTCTATGGCTACACCTTC. This codes for CASQDDSLFYGYTF.

This clonotype was picked up a small number of times. The chain couples TRBV12-3 or TRBV12-4 to TRBJ2-4; perhaps D is TRBD1 or TRBD2 (5 bases each). The CDR3 spans 18 residues. The ends were cut back, 2 bases at V and 0 bases at J, with 17 bases in the middle. CDR3 coding DNA: TGTGCCAGCAGTTTATTACGCGAGGGACGGGGAGCCAAAAACATTCAGTACTTC. The encoded protein is CASSLLREGRGAKNIQYF.

This clonotype was detected many times. The genes are TRBV20-1 and TRBJ1-2; D not certain. The length of the CDR3 is 12 residues. Germline CDR1 is DFQATT and CDR2 is SNEGSKA (reference sequence). V lost 5 bases to trimming and J lost 4 bases, with 11 bases between them. The CDR3 bases are TGCAGTGCTCCAGGACTGGCCTATGGCTACACCTTC. It yields the protein CSAPGLAYGYTF.

This clonotype occurred many times. This rearrangement joins TRBV20-1 to TRBJ2-5; maybe TRBD2 (5 bases). The CDR3 extends over 13 amino acids. Between the trimmed V and J ends, which lost 3 bases and 5 bases, there was a span of 13 bases. CDR1 is DFQATT, CDR2 SNEGSKA, per germline (reference sequence). The DNA for the CDR3 is TGCAGTGCTAGGCTAGCTGTCTGGGAGACCCAGTACTTC. Its protein product is CSARLAVWETQYF.

In this sample, this clonotype turned up a few times. V usage is TRBV12-3 or TRBV12-4 and J usage is TRBJ2-1, with TRBD2 matching 8 bases. The CDR3 consists of 14 residues. V dropped 5 bases and J dropped 5; count of bases not matched to a gene: 5. CDR3 protein: CASSPSGPNNEQFF. CDR3 nucleotides: TGTGCCAGCAGTCCTAGCGGGCCGAACAATGAGCAGTTCTTC.

J is TRBJ2-7 and V is TRBV19; D unclear. CDR1 and CDR2 from the germline V gene are LNHDA and SQIVND (reference sequence). Trimming shortened V by 5 bases and J by 2 bases, and 13 bases separated the two germline ends. The CDR3 is 14 residues long. The CDR3 DNA follows: TGTGCCAGTAGTTCGCCCTCCAGAACCTACGAGCAGTACTTC. This encodes CASSSPSRTYEQYF.

This chain uses TRBV6-2 or TRBV6-3 with TRBJ1-4; 7 bases line up with TRBD1. With V trimmed by 5 bases and J by 6 bases, 9 bases remained unmatched. This CDR3 is 15 amino acids long. Germline CDR1 reads MNHEY; CDR2 reads SVGEGT. The DNA of the CDR3 is TGTGCCAGCAGTATAAGCCAGGGGGAGGATGAAAAACTGTTTTTT. Its protein is CASSISQGEDEKLFF.

This clonotype was found a few times. The chain uses TRBV27 and TRBJ2-2; 12 bases line up with TRBD2. The CDR3 spans 18 residues. V was clipped by 6 bases and J by 4 bases; unmatched bases: 12. Germline V gene lookup returns CDR1 MNHEY and CDR2 SMNVEV (reference sequence). CDR3 sequence: CASSPRRLAGVITGELFF. The CDR3 bases are TGTGCCAGCAGCCCCAGGAGACTAGCGGGAGTGATCACCGGGGAGCTGTTTTTT.

J is TRBJ1-2 and V is TRBV12-3 or TRBV12-4; D is undetermined. Trimming pared 3 bases from V and 8 bases from J, leaving 13 bases between. This CDR3 spans 13 amino acids. CDR3 amino acids: CASSLVVGGGYTF. Here the CDR3 DNA reads TGTGCCAGCAGTTTGGTGGTTGGAGGGGGCTACACCTTC.

This chain links TRBV24-1 with TRBJ2-6; TRBD1 matches 9 bases. Germline trimming cut 7 bases from V and 0 bases from J; bases unmatched to any gene: 3. CDR3 length: 16 residues. Per germline, CDR1 KGHDR and CDR2 SFDVKD. CDR3: CATSGTGTSGANVLTF. The CDR3 region has the DNA TGTGCCACCAGCGGGACAGGGACCTCTGGGGCCAACGTCCTGACTTTC.

Ten or more counts support this clonotype. V is TRBV5-1 and J is TRBJ2-1, with 11 bases matching TRBD2. V gave up 0 bases and J gave up 4 bases; unmatched junction bases: 3. Germline V CDR1 and CDR2: SGHRS, YFSETQ. The CDR3 has 16 amino acids. The CDR3 region has the DNA TGCGCCAGCAGCTTGGGGACTAGCGGGCATTACAATGAGCAGTTCTTC. Translation gives CASSLGTSGHYNEQFF.

This clonotype has a count of ten or more. In DNA form, the CDR3 reads TGCAGCGTTGTTGGCGAGGGTTCCTACGAGCAGTACTTC. It specifies CSVVGEGSYEQYF. This chain links TRBV29-1 with TRBJ2-7; D possibly corresponds to TRBD2 (5 bases). The germline V gene encodes CDR1 SQVTM and CDR2 ANQGSEA. The CDR3 has 13 residues. The V end lost 4 bases, the J end lost 1 base, and 11 bases lay between the germline ends.

This clonotype was recorded at least ten times. V and J are TRBV28 and TRBJ2-3; 14 bases line up with TRBD2. The trim removed 8 bases at V and 2 bases at J, leaving 6 bases unmatched. Looked up from germline, CDR1 is MDHEN and CDR2 is SYDVKM. The CDR3 spans 16 residues. CDR3 nucleotide sequence: TGTGCCAGCGGGACTAGCGGGGGACCGCTCACAGATACGCAGTATTTT. It specifies CASGTSGGPLTDTQYF.

This clonotype was counted many times. The chain has TRBV4-3 and TRBJ2-7; D possibly corresponds to TRBD2 (6 bases). The CDR3 totals 16 residues. V was pared by 4 bases and J by 0 bases, with 16 bases between. The germline V gene has CDR1 LGHNA and CDR2 YSLEER. Written as DNA, the CDR3 is TGCGCCAGCAGCCGGGGGGATGGCGCGTCCTCCTACGAGCAGTACTTC. Amino acids: CASSRGDGASSYEQYF.

This clonotype has at least ten counts. Relative to the germline gene, one junction end is altered; a read error may explain this. This chain joins TRBV7-2 and TRBJ2-3, with D perhaps TRBD1 (6 bases). There are 16 residues in the CDR3. Germline V lookup: CDR1 SGHTA, CDR2 FQGNSA. The CDR3 region is CANSPFRGTTTDTQYF. CDR3 coding DNA: TGTGCCAACAGCCCCTTTAGGGGGACGACCACAGATACGCAGTATTTT.